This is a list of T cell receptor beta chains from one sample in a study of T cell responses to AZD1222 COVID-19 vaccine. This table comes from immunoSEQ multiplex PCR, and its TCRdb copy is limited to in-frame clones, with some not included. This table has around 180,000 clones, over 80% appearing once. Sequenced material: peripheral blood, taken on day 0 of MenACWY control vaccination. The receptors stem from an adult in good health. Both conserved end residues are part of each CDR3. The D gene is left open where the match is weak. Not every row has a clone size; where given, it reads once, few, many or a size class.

TGTGCCAGCAGCCAAGGAACACAGGGTATGCTTGGAAACACCATATATTTT CASSQGTQGMLGNTIYF TRBJ1-3 . . TRBV4-2
TGTGCCAGCAGCCAAGAGGGAGGAGAGACCCAGTACTTC CASSQEGGETQYF TRBJ2-5 . . TRBV3-1/TRBV3-2
TGTGCCAGCAGTTACCCTGGGGGGGCGAATGAGCAGTTCTTC CASSYPGGANEQFF TRBJ2-1 . once TRBV6-2/TRBV6-3
TGTGCCTGGAGTGTAAGTCTTACACATCCCGAGCAGTTCTTC CAWSVSLTHPEQFF TRBJ2-1 . . TRBV30
TGTGCTAGCAGCTCTCGACTCGACCCCGGGGAGCTGTTTTTT CASSSRLDPGELFF TRBJ2-2 . once TRBV7-7
TGTGCCAGCAGGGGCACGTGGGGGCGGGAGCAGTACTTC CASRGTWGREQYF TRBJ2-7 . few TRBV2
TGTGCCAGCAGTGAAAGGCTAGCGGGGGCTCTCGAGCAGTACTTC CASSERLAGALEQYF TRBJ2-7 TRBD2 . TRBV6-1
TGTGCCAGCAGTTTATGGGGCCCAGGGGTCTCCTATAATTCACCCCTCCACTTT CASSLWGPGVSYNSPLHF TRBJ1-6 . . TRBV27
TGTGCCAGCAGCGTTGGGCAGCCTAATGAAAAACTGTTTTTT CASSVGQPNEKLFF TRBJ1-4 . . TRBV9
TGTGCCAGCAGCCCCGGACTAGCGGACCAAGAGACCCAGTACTTC CASSPGLADQETQYF TRBJ2-5 TRBD2 . TRBV9
TGTGCCAGCAGCTTAGAGGACAAAACAGCCTACGAGCAGTACTTC CASSLEDKTAYEQYF TRBJ2-7 . . TRBV7-9
TGTGCCAGCAGCCAGAACTCCTATAATTCACCCCTCCACTTT CASSQNSYNSPLHF TRBJ1-6 . . TRBV27
TGTGCCAGCAGTTACATGCGGCAGTCTTTTGGCTACACCTTC CASSYMRQSFGYTF TRBJ1-2 . . TRBV6-5
TGTGCCAGCAGCAAGGGCCGATCCGGGGAGCTGTTTTTT CASSKGRSGELFF TRBJ2-2 . . TRBV5-6